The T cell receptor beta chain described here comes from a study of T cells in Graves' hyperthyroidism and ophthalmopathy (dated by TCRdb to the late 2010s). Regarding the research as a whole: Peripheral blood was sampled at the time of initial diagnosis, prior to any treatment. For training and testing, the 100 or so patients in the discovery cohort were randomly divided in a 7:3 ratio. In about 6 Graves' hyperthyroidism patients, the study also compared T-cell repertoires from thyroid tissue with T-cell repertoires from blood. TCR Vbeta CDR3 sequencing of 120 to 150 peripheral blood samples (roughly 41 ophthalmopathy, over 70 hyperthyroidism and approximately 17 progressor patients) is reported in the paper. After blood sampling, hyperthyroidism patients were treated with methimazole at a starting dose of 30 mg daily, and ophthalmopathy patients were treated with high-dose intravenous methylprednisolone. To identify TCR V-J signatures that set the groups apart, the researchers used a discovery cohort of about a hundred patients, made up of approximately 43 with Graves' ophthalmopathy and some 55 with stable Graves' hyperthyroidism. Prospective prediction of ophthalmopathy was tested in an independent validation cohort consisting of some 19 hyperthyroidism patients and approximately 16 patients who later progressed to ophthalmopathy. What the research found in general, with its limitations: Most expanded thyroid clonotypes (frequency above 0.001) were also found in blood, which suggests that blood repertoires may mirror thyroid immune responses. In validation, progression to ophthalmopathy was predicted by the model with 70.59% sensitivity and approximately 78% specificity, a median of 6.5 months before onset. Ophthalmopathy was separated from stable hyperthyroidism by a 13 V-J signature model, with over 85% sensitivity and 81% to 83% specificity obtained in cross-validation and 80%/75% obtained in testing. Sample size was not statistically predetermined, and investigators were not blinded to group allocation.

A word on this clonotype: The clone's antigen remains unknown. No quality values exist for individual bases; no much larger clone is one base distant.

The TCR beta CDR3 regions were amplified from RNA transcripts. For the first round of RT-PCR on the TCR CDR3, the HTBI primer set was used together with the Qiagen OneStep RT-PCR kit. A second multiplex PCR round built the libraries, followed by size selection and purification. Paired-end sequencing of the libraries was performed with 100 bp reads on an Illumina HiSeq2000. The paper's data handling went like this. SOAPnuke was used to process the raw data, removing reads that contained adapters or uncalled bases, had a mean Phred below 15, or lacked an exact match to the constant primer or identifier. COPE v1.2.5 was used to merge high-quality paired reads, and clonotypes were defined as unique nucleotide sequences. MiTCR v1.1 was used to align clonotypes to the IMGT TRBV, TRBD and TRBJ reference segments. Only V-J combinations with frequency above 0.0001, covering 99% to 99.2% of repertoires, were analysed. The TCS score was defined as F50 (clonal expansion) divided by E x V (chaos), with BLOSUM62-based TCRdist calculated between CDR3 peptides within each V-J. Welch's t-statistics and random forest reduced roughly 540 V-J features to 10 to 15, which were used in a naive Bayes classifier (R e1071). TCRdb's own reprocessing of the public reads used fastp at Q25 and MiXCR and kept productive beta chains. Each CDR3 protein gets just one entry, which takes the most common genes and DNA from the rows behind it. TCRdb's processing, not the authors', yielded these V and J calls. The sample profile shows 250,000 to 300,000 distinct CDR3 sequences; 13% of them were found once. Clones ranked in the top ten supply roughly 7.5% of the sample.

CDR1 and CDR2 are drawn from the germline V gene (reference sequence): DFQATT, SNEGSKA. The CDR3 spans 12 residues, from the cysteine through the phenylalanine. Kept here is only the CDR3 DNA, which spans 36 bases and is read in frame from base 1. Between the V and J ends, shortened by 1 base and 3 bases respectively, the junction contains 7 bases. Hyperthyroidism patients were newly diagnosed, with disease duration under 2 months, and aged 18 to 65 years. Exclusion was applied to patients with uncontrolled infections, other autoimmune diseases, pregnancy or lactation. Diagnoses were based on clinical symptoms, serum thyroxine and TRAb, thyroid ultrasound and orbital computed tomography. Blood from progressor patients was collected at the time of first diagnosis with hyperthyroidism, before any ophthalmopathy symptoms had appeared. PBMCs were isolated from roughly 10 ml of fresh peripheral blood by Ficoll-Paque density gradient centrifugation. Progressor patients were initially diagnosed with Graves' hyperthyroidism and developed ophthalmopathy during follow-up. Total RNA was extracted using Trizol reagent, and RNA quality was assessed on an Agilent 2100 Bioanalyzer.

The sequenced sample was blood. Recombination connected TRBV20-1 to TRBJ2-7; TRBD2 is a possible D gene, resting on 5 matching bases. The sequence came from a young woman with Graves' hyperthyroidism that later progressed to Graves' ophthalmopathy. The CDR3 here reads CSARGELYEQYF. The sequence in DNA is TGCAGTGCTAGAGGGGAGCTCTACGAGCAGTACTTC.